This T cell receptor (beta chain) was observed in a study of blood T cell repertoires in COVID-19. Study as a whole: PBMCs, B-cell-depleted T cells, or T cells were the source of the cDNA or gDNA that made up the material.

The trim removed 4 bases at V and 7 bases at J, leaving 18 bases unmatched. CDR3 length: 17 residues. The germline V gene encodes CDR1 SGDLS and CDR2 YYNGEE. Produced via immunoSEQ multiplex PCR; TCRdb's table is partial and in-frame only. The sample shows some 150,000 clones, around 89% of them seen only once. The chain recombines TRBV9 with TRBJ1-2; TRBD1 aligns across 8 bases. The sequence was collected from a man in his sixties with active or convalescent COVID-19. Sequencing was carried out using peripheral blood. CDR3 in amino acids: CASSPTGTGVSSSGYTF. The CDR3 bases are TGTGCCAGCAGCCCCACCGGGACAGGTGTCTCGTCCAGTGGCTACACCTTC.